The clone carrying this T cell receptor beta chain was counted many times. The data derive from a study of neurological immune-mediated disorders. Looking at the study overall: The disease course was relapsing-remitting in some 30 and secondary progressive in about 9% of the roughly 35 multiple sclerosis patients.

This CDR3 has 13 residues. Germline V gene sequence: CDR1 MNHEY, CDR2 SVGEGT. V lost 2 bases to trimming and J lost 3 bases; unmatched junction nucleotides: 0. TCRdb passed the 5' RACE reads through MiXCR, listing each CDR3 protein once. Among tens of thousands of distinct CDR3 sequences listed, 4% were seen once. This sequence was found in a woman in her thirties or forties with multiple sclerosis. The sequenced material came from CD4+ T cells from blood. The chain couples TRBV6-2 or TRBV6-3 to TRBJ2-7; 8 nucleotides line up with TRBD1. CDR3 region: CASSYGTGYEQYF. The DNA for the CDR3 is TGTGCCAGCAGTTACGGGACAGGCTACGAGCAGTACTTC.